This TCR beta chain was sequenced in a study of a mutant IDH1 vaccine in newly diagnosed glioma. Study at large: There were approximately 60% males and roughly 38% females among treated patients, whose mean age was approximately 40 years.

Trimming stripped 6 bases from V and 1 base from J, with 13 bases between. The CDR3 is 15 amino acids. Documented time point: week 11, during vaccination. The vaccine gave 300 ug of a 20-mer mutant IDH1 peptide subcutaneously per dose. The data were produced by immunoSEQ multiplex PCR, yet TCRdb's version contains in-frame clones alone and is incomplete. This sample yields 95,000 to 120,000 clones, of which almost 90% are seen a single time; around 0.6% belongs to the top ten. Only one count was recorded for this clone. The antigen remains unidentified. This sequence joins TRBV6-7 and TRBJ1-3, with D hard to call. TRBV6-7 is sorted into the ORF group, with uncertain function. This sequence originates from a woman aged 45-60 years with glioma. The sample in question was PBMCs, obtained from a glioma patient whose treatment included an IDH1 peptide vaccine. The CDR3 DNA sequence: TGTGCCAGCAGAGTAGGTCCTCCTTCTGGAAACACCATATATTTT. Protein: CASRVGPPSGNTIYF.